Listed here is a single T cell receptor beta chain. The antigen is undetermined. The source of the sample is a study of CD8+ T cells in alopecia areata. Study details: Dosing with tofacitinib proceeded for 6 to 18 months, followed by 6 months off drug.

Sequencing used cDNA as its template, made by extracting RNA and reverse transcribing it. Profiled with immunoSEQ multiplex PCR; TCRdb holds only in-frame clones, not every one. The sample yields some 130,000 clones, 49% seen once. Study-level findings and limits: Scalp sample sequencing also detects resident alphabeta T cells of normal skin.

V lost 4 bases, J lost 4 bases, and 14 bases lay in between. Germline CDR1 and CDR2: MGHRA and YSYEKL. The CDR3 covers 14 residues. The sequence came from a human donor with alopecia areata. This rearrangement joins TRBV4-1 to TRBJ2-7; D gene uncertain. The sequencing used CD8+ T cells sorted from blood, collected at week 0. CDR3 region: CASSPFESGYEQYF. The CDR3 DNA follows: TGCGCCAGCAGCCCCTTCGAATCGGGTTACGAGCAGTACTTC.